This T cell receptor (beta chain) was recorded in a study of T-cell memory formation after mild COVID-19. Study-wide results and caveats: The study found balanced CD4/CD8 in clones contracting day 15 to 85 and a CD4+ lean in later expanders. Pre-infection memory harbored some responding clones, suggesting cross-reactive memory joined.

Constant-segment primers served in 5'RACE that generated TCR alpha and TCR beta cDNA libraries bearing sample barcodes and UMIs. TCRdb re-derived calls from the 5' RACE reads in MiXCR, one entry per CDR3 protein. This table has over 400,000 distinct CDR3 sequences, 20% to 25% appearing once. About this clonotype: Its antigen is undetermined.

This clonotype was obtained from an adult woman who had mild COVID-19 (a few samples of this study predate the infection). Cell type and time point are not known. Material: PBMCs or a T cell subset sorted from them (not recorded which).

The CDR3 region is CATSREWGQRSEQFF. For the CDR3, the DNA is TGTGCCACCAGCAGAGAGTGGGGACAACGGAGTGAGCAGTTCTTC. J is TRBJ2-1 and V is TRBV15; D is perhaps TRBD1 (6 bases). The CDR3 spans 15 residues. Deletions cut 0 bases from V and 9 bases from J, with 15 bases between. Per the germline V gene, CDR1 is LNHNV and CDR2 is YYDKDF (reference sequence).